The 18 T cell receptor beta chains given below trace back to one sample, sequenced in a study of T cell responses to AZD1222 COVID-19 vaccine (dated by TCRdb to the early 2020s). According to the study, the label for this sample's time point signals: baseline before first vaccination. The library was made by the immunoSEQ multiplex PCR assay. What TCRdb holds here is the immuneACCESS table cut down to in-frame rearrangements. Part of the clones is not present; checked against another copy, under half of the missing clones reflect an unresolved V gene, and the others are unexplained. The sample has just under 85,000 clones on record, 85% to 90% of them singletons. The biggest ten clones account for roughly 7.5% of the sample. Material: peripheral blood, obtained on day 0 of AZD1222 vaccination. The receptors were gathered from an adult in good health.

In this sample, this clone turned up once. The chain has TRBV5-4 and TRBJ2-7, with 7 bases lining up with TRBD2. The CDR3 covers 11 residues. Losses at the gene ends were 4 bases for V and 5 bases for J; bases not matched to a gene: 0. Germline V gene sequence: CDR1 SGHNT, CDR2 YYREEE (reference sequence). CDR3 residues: CASSRGDEQYF. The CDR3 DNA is TGTGCCAGCAGCCGGGGGGACGAGCAGTACTTC. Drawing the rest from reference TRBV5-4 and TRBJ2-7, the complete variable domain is ETGVTQSPTHLIKTRGQQVTLRCSSQSGHNTVSWYQQALGQGPQFIFQYYREEENGRGNFPPRFSGLQFPNYSSELNVNALELDDSALYLCASSRGDEQYFGPGTRLTVT.

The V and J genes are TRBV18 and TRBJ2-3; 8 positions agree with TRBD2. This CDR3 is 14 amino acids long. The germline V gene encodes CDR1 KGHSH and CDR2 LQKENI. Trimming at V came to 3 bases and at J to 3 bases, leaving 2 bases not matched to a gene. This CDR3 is CASSPGLVTDTQYF. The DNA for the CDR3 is TGTGCCAGCTCACCGGGACTAGTAACAGATACGCAGTATTTT.

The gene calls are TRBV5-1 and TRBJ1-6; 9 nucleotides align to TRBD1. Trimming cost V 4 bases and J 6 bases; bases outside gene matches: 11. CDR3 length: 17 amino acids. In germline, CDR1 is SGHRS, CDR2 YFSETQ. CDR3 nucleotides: TGCGCCAGCAGCACCAACTGGGACAGGGAGAGTAATTCACCCCTCCACTTT. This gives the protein CASSTNWDRESNSPLHF.

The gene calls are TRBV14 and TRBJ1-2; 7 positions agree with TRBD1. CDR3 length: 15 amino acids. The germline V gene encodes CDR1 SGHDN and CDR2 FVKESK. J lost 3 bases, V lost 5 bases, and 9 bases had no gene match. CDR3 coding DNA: TGTGCCAGCAGCACCCGACAGGGAGGATACTATGGCTACACCTTC. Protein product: CASSTRQGGYYGYTF.

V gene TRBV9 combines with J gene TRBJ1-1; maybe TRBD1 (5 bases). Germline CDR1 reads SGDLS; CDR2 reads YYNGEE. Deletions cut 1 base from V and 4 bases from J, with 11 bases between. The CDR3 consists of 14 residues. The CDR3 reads CASSVQGRSTEAFF. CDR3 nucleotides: TGTGCCAGCAGCGTACAGGGACGTAGCACTGAAGCTTTCTTT.

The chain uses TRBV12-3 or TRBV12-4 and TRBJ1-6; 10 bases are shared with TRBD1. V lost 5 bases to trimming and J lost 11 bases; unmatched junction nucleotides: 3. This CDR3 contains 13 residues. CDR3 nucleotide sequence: TGTGCCAGCAGTCGGGACAGGGGTGCACCCCTCCACTTT. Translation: CASSRDRGAPLHF.

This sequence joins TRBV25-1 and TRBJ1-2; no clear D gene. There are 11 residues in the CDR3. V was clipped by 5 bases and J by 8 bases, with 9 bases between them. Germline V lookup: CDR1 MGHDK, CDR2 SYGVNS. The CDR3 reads CASSTGGGYTF. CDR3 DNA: TGTGCCAGCAGTACTGGCGGAGGCTACACCTTC.

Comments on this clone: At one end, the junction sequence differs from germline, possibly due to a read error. The CDR3: CASTLAGGSEQYF. CDR3 in DNA: TGTGCCAGCACTTTAGCGGGAGGGAGCGAGCAGTACTTC. The chain combines TRBV28 with TRBJ2-7, with 11 bases that match TRBD2. Germline V gene lookup returns CDR1 MDHEN and CDR2 SYDVKM. The CDR3 has 13 amino acids.

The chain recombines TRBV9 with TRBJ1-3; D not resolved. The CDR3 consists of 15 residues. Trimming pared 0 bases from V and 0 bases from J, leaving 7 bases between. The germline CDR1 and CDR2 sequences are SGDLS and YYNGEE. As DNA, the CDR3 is TGTGCCAGCAGCGTAGCCTTGAGCTCTGGAAACACCATATATTTT. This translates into CASSVALSSGNTIYF.

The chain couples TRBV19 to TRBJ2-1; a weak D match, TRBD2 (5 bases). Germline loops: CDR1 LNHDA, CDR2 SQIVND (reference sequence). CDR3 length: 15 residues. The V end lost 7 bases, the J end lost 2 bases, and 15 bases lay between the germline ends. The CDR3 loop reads CASTPDSATYNEQFF. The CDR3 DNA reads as TGTGCCAGTACCCCGGATAGCGCCACCTACAATGAGCAGTTCTTC. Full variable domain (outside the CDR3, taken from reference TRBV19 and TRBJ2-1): DGGITQSPKYLFRKEGQNVTLSCEQNLNHDAMYWYRQDPGQGLRLIYYSQIVNDFQKGDIAEGYSVSREKKESFPLTVTSAQKNPTAFYLCASTPDSATYNEQFFGPGTRLTVL.

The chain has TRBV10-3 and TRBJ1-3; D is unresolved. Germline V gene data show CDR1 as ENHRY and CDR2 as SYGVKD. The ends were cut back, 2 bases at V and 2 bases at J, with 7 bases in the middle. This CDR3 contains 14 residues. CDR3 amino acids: CAISEREAGNTIYF. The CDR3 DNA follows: TGTGCCATCAGTGAGCGGGAGGCTGGAAACACCATATATTTT.

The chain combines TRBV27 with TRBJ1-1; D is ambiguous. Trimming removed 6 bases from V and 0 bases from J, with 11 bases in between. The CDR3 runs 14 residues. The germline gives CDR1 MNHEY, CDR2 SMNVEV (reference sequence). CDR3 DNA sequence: TGTGCCAGCAGGACCGAGGGTCTGAACACTGAAGCTTTCTTT. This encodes CASRTEGLNTEAFF.

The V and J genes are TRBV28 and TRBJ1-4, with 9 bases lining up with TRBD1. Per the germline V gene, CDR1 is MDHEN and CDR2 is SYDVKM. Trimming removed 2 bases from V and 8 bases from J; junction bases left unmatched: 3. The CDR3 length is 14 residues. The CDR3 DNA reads TGTGCCAGCAGTTTAGGGACAGGGAGGGAAAAACTGTTTTTT. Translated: CASSLGTGREKLFF.

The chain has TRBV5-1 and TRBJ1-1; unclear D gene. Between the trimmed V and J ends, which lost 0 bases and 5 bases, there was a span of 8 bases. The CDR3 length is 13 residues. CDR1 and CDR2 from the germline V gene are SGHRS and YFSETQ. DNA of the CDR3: TGCGCCAGCAGCTTGGTCCGGGGTACTGAAGCTTTCTTT. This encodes CASSLVRGTEAFF.

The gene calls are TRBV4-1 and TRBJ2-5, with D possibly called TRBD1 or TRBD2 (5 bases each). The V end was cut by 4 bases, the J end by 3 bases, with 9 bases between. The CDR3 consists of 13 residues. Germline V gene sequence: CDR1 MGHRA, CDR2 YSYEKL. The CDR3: CASSLGTEETQYF. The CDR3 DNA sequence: TGCGCCAGCAGCCTCGGGACCGAAGAGACCCAGTACTTC.

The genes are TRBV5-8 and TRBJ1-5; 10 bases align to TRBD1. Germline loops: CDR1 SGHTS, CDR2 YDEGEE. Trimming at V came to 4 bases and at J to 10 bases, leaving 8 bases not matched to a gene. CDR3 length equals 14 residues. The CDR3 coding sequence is TGTGCCAGCAGCCTAGGACAGGGGGGACACCCCCAGCATTTT. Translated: CASSLGQGGHPQHF.

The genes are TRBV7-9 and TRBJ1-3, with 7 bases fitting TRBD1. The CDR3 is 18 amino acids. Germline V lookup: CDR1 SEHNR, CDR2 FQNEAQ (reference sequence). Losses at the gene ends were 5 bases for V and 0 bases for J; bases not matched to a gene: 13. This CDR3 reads CASSLERRQGNSGNTIYF. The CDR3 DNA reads TGTGCCAGCAGCCTCGAAAGGAGACAGGGAAACTCTGGAAACACCATATATTTT.

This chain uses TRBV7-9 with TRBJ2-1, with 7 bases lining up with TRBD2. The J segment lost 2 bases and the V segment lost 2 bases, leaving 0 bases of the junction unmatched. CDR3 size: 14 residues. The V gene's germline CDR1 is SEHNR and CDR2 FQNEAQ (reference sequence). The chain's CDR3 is CASSLSGTYNEQFF. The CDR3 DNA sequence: TGTGCCAGCAGCTTAAGCGGGACCTACAATGAGCAGTTCTTC. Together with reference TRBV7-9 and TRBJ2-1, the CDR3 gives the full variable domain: DTGVSQNPRHKITKRGQNVTFRCDPISEHNRLYWYRQTLGQGPEFLTYFQNEAQLEKSRLLSDRFSAERPKGSFSTLEIQRTEQGDSAMYLCASSLSGTYNEQFFGPGTRLTVL.